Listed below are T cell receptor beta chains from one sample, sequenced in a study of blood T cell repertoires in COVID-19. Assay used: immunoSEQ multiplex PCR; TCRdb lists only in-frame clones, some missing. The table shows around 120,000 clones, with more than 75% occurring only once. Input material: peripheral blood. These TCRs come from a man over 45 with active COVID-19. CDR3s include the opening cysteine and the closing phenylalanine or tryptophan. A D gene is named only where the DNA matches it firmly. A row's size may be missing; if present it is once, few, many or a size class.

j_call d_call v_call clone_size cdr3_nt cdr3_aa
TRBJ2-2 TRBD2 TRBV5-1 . TGCGCCAGCAGCCCCCCCGGGCTAGCGGCGAACACCGGGGAGCTGTTTTTT CASSPPGLAANTGELFF
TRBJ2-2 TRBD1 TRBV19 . TGTGCCAGTAGTAATCCGGGACAGGGGTTTACCGGGGAGCTGTTTTTT CASSNPGQGFTGELFF
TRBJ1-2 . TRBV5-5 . TGTGCCAGCAGCTTGGTCGGAGTTAACTATGGCTACACCTTC CASSLVGVNYGYTF
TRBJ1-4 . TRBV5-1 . TGCGCCAGCAGCTTGGGCGGGTCAACTAATGAAAAACTGTTTTTT CASSLGGSTNEKLFF
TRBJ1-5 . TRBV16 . TGTGCCAGCAGCCAAACAGGGACATCTAATCAGCCCCAGCATTTT CASSQTGTSNQPQHF
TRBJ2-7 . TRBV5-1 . TGCGCCAGCAGTCGTTTAACAGGGACGAGGTCCTACGAGCAGTACTTC CASSRLTGTRSYEQYF
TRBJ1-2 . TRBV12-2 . TGTGCAAGTCGCTTAGCGCGACAGCGAACCTATGGCTACACCTTC CASRLARQRTYGYTF
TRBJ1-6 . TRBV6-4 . TGTGCCAGCAGTGACAGCGAAGATTCACCCCTCCACTTT CASSDSEDSPLHF
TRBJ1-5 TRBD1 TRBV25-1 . TGTGCCAGTTCCCCGACAGGGACAAATCAGCCCCAGCATTTT CASSPTGTNQPQHF
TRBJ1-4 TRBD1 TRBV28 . TGTGCCAGCAGGGGACAGGGGGCGCCCAATGAAAAACTGTTTTTT CASRGQGAPNEKLFF
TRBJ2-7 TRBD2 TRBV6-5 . TGTGCCAGCCGAACAAGACTAGCGGGGATCTACGAGCAGTACTTC CASRTRLAGIYEQYF
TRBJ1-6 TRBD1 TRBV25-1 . TGTGCCAGCAGTGAATCCCTGACAGGGTACACTCTAGCACCCCTCCACTTT CASSESLTGYTLAPLHF
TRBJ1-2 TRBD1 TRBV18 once TGTGCCAGCTCACCACTCTTCCGGACAGGGGGAAGTTATGGCTACACCTTC CASSPLFRTGGSYGYTF
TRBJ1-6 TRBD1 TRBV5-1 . TGCGCCAGCAGCTTGGGTGGACAGGGAGGGGCGCCCCTCCACTTT CASSLGGQGGAPLHF
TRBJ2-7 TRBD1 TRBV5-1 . TGCGCCAGCAGGCCGGGACAGGGCGGCAACGAGCAGTACTTC CASRPGQGGNEQYF
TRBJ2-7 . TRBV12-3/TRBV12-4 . TGTGCCTCGGCGTTTACAGGCTACGAGCAGTACTTC CASAFTGYEQYF
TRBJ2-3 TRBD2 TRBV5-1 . TGCGCCAGCAGCTTGGGACTAGCGGGGACCACAGATACGCAGTATTTT CASSLGLAGTTDTQYF
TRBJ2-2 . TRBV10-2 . TGCGCCAGCACCAGGGACACCGGGGAGCTGTTTTTT CASTRDTGELFF
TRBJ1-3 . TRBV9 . TGTGCCAGCAGCGTAGTCGGGATAGGAAACACCATATATTTT CASSVVGIGNTIYF
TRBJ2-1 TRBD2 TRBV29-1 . TGCAGCGTTGAAGTTAACCTAGCGGGAGGGCCCGGCAATGAGCAGTTCTTC CSVEVNLAGGPGNEQFF
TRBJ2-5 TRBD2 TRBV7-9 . TGTGCCAGCAGCTTAGGGATACTAGCGGGGGAACAAGAGACCCAGTACTTC CASSLGILAGEQETQYF
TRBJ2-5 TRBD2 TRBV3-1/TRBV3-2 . TGTGCCAGCAGCCGTAGCGGGGGGGAGGAGACCCAGTACTTC CASSRSGGEETQYF
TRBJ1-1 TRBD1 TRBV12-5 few TGTGCTAGTGGTGACCCGGGCAGGGGGCTTTATATGAACACTGAAGCTTTCTTT CASGDPGRGLYMNTEAFF
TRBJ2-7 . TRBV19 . TGTGCCAGTAGTCCCCAAGGGGGAACCTACGAGCAGTACTTC CASSPQGGTYEQYF
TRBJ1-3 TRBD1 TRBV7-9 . TGTGCCAGCAGCCGTACAGGGGTCTACTCTGGAAACACCATATATTTT CASSRTGVYSGNTIYF
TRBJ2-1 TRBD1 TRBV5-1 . TGCGCCAGCAGACTCCGGGACAGGGACTACAATGAGCAGTTCTTC CASRLRDRDYNEQFF
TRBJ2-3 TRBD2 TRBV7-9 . TGTGCCAGCGGTCCAGCTAGCGGGATGTTAGATACGCAGTATTTT CASGPASGMLDTQYF
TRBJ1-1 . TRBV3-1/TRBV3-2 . TGTGCCAGCCAGGGGAACACTGAAGCTTTCTTT CASQGNTEAFF
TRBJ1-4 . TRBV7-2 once TGTGCCAGCAGCTTAGGCAGGCTAACTAATGAAAAACTGTTTTTT CASSLGRLTNEKLFF
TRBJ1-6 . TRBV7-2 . TGTGCCAGCAGCTTAGAATCCGGAGGTTCACCCCTCCACTTT CASSLESGGSPLHF
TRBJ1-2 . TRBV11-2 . TGTGCCAGCAGCTTAGATCGAGGCGGATCCTATGGCTACACCTTC CASSLDRGGSYGYTF
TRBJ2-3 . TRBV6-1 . TGTGCCAGCAGTGTTGATTGGAGGTACTACACAGATACGCAGTATTTT CASSVDWRYYTDTQYF
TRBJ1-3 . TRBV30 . TGTGCCTGGAGCGGGGGAGGAAACACCATATATTTT CAWSGGGNTIYF
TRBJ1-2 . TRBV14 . TGTGCCAGCAGCCAAGTCGCAGGGGCCCCATATGGCTACACCTTC CASSQVAGAPYGYTF
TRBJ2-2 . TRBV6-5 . TGTGCCACCCCCCGGGGGAGTCGTCGAACCGGGGAGCTGTTTTTT CATPRGSRRTGELFF
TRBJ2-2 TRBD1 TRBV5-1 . TGCGCCAGCAGCCCCCGGACAGGGGGGGGCCCCGGGGAGCTGTTTTTT CASSPRTGGGPGELFF
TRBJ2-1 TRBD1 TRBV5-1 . TGCGCCAGCAGCTTGGTTCGGGACAGGAGGGGACTCTCCTACAATGAGCAGTTCTTC CASSLVRDRRGLSYNEQFF
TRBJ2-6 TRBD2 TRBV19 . TGTGCCAGTAGTCAAACAAGTACTTGGACTAGCGGGAGTGGGGCCAACGTCCTGACTTTC CASSQTSTWTSGSGANVLTF